A selection of T cell receptor beta chains follows, all from one sample in a study of T cell repertoires in ileal Crohn's disease. Some clones are missing from TCRdb's copy, which holds only in-frame ones; the method was immunoSEQ multiplex PCR. The sample lists approximately 13,000 clones, over 75% occurring once. Sequencing was performed on ileal tissue. Receptors originate from an adult with Crohn's disease. Both conserved end residues are part of each CDR3. Fields, in order: J gene, clone size, V gene, D gene, CDR3 DNA, CDR3 protein. A D gene is named only where the DNA matches it firmly. Expanded clones are given a class, and other clones once, few, many or no size at all.

j_gene: TRBJ2-5
abundance: -
v_gene: TRBV7-9
d_gene: -
CDR3nt: TGTGCCAGCAGCCTGTTAGGACTTGGAGGGACCCAAGAGACCCAGTACTTC
CDR3aa: CASSLLGLGGTQETQYF

j_gene: TRBJ2-3
abundance: -
v_gene: TRBV6-5
d_gene: TRBD2
CDR3nt: TGTGCCAGCTGTTTAGCGGGGGGGAACCCTACAGATACGCAGTATTTT
CDR3aa: CASCLAGGNPTDTQYF

j_gene: TRBJ2-5
abundance: -
v_gene: TRBV5-4
d_gene: -
CDR3nt: TGTGCCAGCAGCTCATTAGGGGACCAAGAGACCCAGTACTTC
CDR3aa: CASSSLGDQETQYF

j_gene: TRBJ1-1
abundance: -
v_gene: TRBV30
d_gene: -
CDR3nt: TGTGCCTGGAGTGTCCAGGGTCGCCGAGCGGGGGATAACACTGAAGCTTTCTTT
CDR3aa: CAWSVQGRRAGDNTEAFF

j_gene: TRBJ1-1
abundance: -
v_gene: TRBV5-1
d_gene: TRBD1
CDR3nt: TGCGCCAGCAGCTTGGACAAGGGACAGATTTACACTGAAGCTTTCTTT
CDR3aa: CASSLDKGQIYTEAFF

j_gene: TRBJ2-7
abundance: -
v_gene: TRBV6-5
d_gene: -
CDR3nt: TGTGCCAGCAGCAGACCGGGACATCCCTACGAGCAGTACTTC
CDR3aa: CASSRPGHPYEQYF

j_gene: TRBJ1-1
abundance: few
v_gene: TRBV2
d_gene: -
CDR3nt: TGTGCCAGCAGTCCGACGGGCAGTAACACTGAAGCTTTCTTT
CDR3aa: CASSPTGSNTEAFF

j_gene: TRBJ1-3
abundance: -
v_gene: TRBV19
d_gene: -
CDR3nt: TGTGCCAGTAGCGACCAGGGCTCTGGAAACACCATATATTTT
CDR3aa: CASSDQGSGNTIYF

j_gene: TRBJ2-1
abundance: -
v_gene: TRBV7-2
d_gene: -
CDR3nt: TGTGCCAGCAGCTTAAACGGGGGGCCCTACAATGAGCAGTTCTTC
CDR3aa: CASSLNGGPYNEQFF

j_gene: TRBJ1-1
abundance: few
v_gene: TRBV19
d_gene: -
CDR3nt: TGTGCCAGTAGTATGAGAGGGGGTTTCGGGAACACTGAAGCTTTCTTT
CDR3aa: CASSMRGGFGNTEAFF

j_gene: TRBJ1-2
abundance: -
v_gene: TRBV27
d_gene: -
CDR3nt: TGTGCCAGCAGTTTCGGGGGAGGCGTGGACTATGGCTACACCTTC
CDR3aa: CASSFGGGVDYGYTF

j_gene: TRBJ1-1
abundance: few
v_gene: TRBV10-3
d_gene: -
CDR3nt: TGTGCCATCAGTGACCATGCAGGGAGGGTGAACACTGAAGCTTTCTTT
CDR3aa: CAISDHAGRVNTEAFF

j_gene: TRBJ2-7
abundance: -
v_gene: TRBV9
d_gene: -
CDR3nt: TGTGCCAGCAGCCTAGGGGTGTACGGGGGGCTCAACTCCTACGAGCAGTACTTC
CDR3aa: CASSLGVYGGLNSYEQYF

j_gene: TRBJ1-5
abundance: -
v_gene: TRBV19
d_gene: -
CDR3nt: TGTGCCAGTAGGTATAGCAATCAGCCCCAGCATTTT
CDR3aa: CASRYSNQPQHF

j_gene: TRBJ1-5
abundance: few
v_gene: TRBV2
d_gene: TRBD1
CDR3nt: TGTGCCAGCAGTGGTCAGGGGGCCTCTCAGCCCCAGCATTTT
CDR3aa: CASSGQGASQPQHF

j_gene: TRBJ1-5
abundance: -
v_gene: TRBV28
d_gene: -
CDR3nt: TGTGCCAGCAGCTATTGGATGGGACGCAGCAATCAGCCCCAGCATTTT
CDR3aa: CASSYWMGRSNQPQHF

j_gene: TRBJ2-7
abundance: -
v_gene: TRBV4-1
d_gene: -
CDR3nt: TGCGCCAGCAGCCTAAAGGACGCCTACGAGCAGTACTTC
CDR3aa: CASSLKDAYEQYF

j_gene: TRBJ1-2
abundance: -
v_gene: TRBV5-4
d_gene: -
CDR3nt: TGTGCCAGCAGCTCGTCCCGGGACTCACGCTATGGCTACACCTTC
CDR3aa: CASSSSRDSRYGYTF

j_gene: TRBJ2-5
abundance: -
v_gene: TRBV5-1
d_gene: -
CDR3nt: TGCGCCAGCAGCCCTGTGGGGGGTAGGGAGACCCAGTACTTC
CDR3aa: CASSPVGGRETQYF

j_gene: TRBJ2-5
abundance: once
v_gene: TRBV5-1
d_gene: TRBD2
CDR3nt: TGCGCCAGCAGCCCGGGACTAGCGGACCAAGAGACCCAGTACTTC
CDR3aa: CASSPGLADQETQYF

j_gene: TRBJ2-2
abundance: -
v_gene: TRBV13
d_gene: TRBD2
CDR3nt: TGTGCCAGCAGCTTGCGTACTAGCGGATACACCGGGGAGCTGTTTTTT
CDR3aa: CASSLRTSGYTGELFF

j_gene: TRBJ2-7
abundance: -
v_gene: TRBV5-1
d_gene: -
CDR3nt: TGCGCCAGCTCCGAAGCCTACAACGAGCAGTACTTC
CDR3aa: CASSEAYNEQYF

j_gene: TRBJ1-6
abundance: -
v_gene: TRBV6-1
d_gene: -
CDR3nt: TGTGCCAGCACCAGCTCCTATAATTCACCCCTCCACTTT
CDR3aa: CASTSSYNSPLHF

j_gene: TRBJ1-1
abundance: few
v_gene: TRBV9
d_gene: -
CDR3nt: TGTGCCAGCAGCGTAGCTAGCGAGGGCTACGGCAGCACTGAAGCTTTCTTT
CDR3aa: CASSVASEGYGSTEAFF

j_gene: TRBJ1-1
abundance: -
v_gene: TRBV21-1
d_gene: -
CDR3nt: TGTGCCAGCAGCAAAGGTAATGGGGTCCCGAACACTGAAGCTTTCTTT
CDR3aa: CASSKGNGVPNTEAFF

j_gene: TRBJ2-5
abundance: -
v_gene: TRBV5-1
d_gene: TRBD2
CDR3nt: TGCGCCAGCAGCTTGAGCGGGGTAAACCAAGAGACCCAGTACTTC
CDR3aa: CASSLSGVNQETQYF

j_gene: TRBJ1-3
abundance: -
v_gene: TRBV4-1
d_gene: -
CDR3nt: TGCGCCAGCAGTCAATACCCGACTGCTGGAAACACCATATATTTT
CDR3aa: CASSQYPTAGNTIYF

j_gene: TRBJ2-3
abundance: -
v_gene: TRBV4-2
d_gene: TRBD2
CDR3nt: TGTGCCAGCAGCCAAGAGGTAGCGGGGGCCCATACGCAGTATTTT
CDR3aa: CASSQEVAGAHTQYF

j_gene: TRBJ2-3
abundance: -
v_gene: TRBV7-2
d_gene: -
CDR3nt: TGTGCCAGCAGCTTAGGGATTACCACAGATACGCAGTATTTT
CDR3aa: CASSLGITTDTQYF

j_gene: TRBJ2-1
abundance: -
v_gene: TRBV10-3
d_gene: TRBD2
CDR3nt: TGTGCCATCAGCCTTTTTGCGGGGGGTAACAATGAGCAGTTCTTC
CDR3aa: CAISLFAGGNNEQFF

j_gene: TRBJ1-1
abundance: few
v_gene: TRBV7-9
d_gene: -
CDR3nt: TGTGCCAGCAGCCGCGAGGGCCTGAACACTGAAGCTTTCTTT
CDR3aa: CASSREGLNTEAFF

j_gene: TRBJ2-4
abundance: -
v_gene: TRBV30
d_gene: TRBD1
CDR3nt: TGTGCCTGGAGGGAGACAGGGGCGAACATTCAGTACTTC
CDR3aa: CAWRETGANIQYF

j_gene: TRBJ1-1
abundance: few
v_gene: TRBV6-6
d_gene: -
CDR3nt: TGTGCCAGCAGCGCCTTAGGGACAATCACTGAAGCTTTCTTT
CDR3aa: CASSALGTITEAFF

j_gene: TRBJ1-2
abundance: few
v_gene: TRBV7-2
d_gene: -
CDR3nt: TGTGCCAGCAGCTTAGGACAAAATAACTATGGCTACACCTTC
CDR3aa: CASSLGQNNYGYTF

j_gene: TRBJ1-5
abundance: -
v_gene: TRBV11-3
d_gene: -
CDR3nt: TGTGCCAGCAGCTTAGCAGAGCATGGAAGTCAGCCCCAGCATTTT
CDR3aa: CASSLAEHGSQPQHF

j_gene: TRBJ1-5
abundance: once
v_gene: TRBV7-9
d_gene: -
CDR3nt: TGTGCCAGCAGCTTCTTGAATCAGGTTCTTCAGCCCCAGCATTTT
CDR3aa: CASSFLNQVLQPQHF

j_gene: TRBJ2-5
abundance: -
v_gene: TRBV6-1
d_gene: -
CDR3nt: TGTGCCAGCAGTGAGCTACTAGGGGTTTGGGAGACCCAGTACTTC
CDR3aa: CASSELLGVWETQYF

j_gene: TRBJ2-1
abundance: -
v_gene: TRBV30
d_gene: -
CDR3nt: TGTGCCTGGAGTGTAGACAATGAGCAGTTCTTC
CDR3aa: CAWSVDNEQFF

j_gene: TRBJ2-1
abundance: -
v_gene: TRBV27
d_gene: TRBD2
CDR3nt: TGTGCCAGCAGTTTATCGACATTCCTGCGAAGCGGGGTCCTGATGTATGTGAGTGAGCAGTTCTTC
CDR3aa: CASSLSTFLRSGVLMYVSEQFF

j_gene: TRBJ2-4
abundance: -
v_gene: TRBV12-5
d_gene: -
CDR3nt: TGTGCTAGTGGATTGGGGGGCCCGGTCGAAATTCAGTACTTC
CDR3aa: CASGLGGPVEIQYF

j_gene: TRBJ2-6
abundance: once
v_gene: TRBV29-1
d_gene: TRBD1
CDR3nt: TGCAGCGTTAAGGGGGCGGGTGGGGCCAACGTCCTGACTTTC
CDR3aa: CSVKGAGGANVLTF

j_gene: TRBJ2-2
abundance: -
v_gene: TRBV6-6
d_gene: -
CDR3nt: TGTGCCAGCAGTTACGCGAACACCGGGGAGCTGTTTTTT
CDR3aa: CASSYANTGELFF

j_gene: TRBJ2-4
abundance: -
v_gene: TRBV18
d_gene: TRBD2
CDR3nt: TGTGCCAGCTCACCAGCGGGGGGGCCGGTCATTCAGTACTTC
CDR3aa: CASSPAGGPVIQYF

j_gene: TRBJ2-3
abundance: -
v_gene: TRBV9
d_gene: TRBD1
CDR3nt: TGTGCCAGCAGCGTTGGGGACAGGGGGCGCACAGATACGCAGTATTTT
CDR3aa: CASSVGDRGRTDTQYF

j_gene: TRBJ2-1
abundance: -
v_gene: TRBV7-6
d_gene: -
CDR3nt: TGTGCCAGCAGCTCCTTCTGGACGAGATACAATGAGCAGTTCTTC
CDR3aa: CASSSFWTRYNEQFF

j_gene: TRBJ2-3
abundance: once
v_gene: TRBV18
d_gene: -
CDR3nt: TGTGCCAGCTCACCAAGGCGGGTCACTAGCACAGATACGCAGTATTTT
CDR3aa: CASSPRRVTSTDTQYF

j_gene: TRBJ1-1
abundance: -
v_gene: TRBV6-5
d_gene: TRBD1
CDR3nt: TGTGCCAGCAGTTACAACAGGGGAGGGGAGACTGAAGCTTTCTTT
CDR3aa: CASSYNRGGETEAFF

j_gene: TRBJ2-7
abundance: -
v_gene: TRBV6-6
d_gene: -
CDR3nt: TGTGCCAGCAGTTACTGGGGCTACGAGCAGTACTTC
CDR3aa: CASSYWGYEQYF

j_gene: TRBJ2-7
abundance: -
v_gene: TRBV6-5
d_gene: -
CDR3nt: TGTGCCACCTCTAACCCGGGAACCTACGAGCAGTACTTC
CDR3aa: CATSNPGTYEQYF

j_gene: TRBJ1-5
abundance: -
v_gene: TRBV18
d_gene: -
CDR3nt: TGTGCCAGCTCACGGCAGGGGCTCCTCACTAATCAGCCCCAGCATTTT
CDR3aa: CASSRQGLLTNQPQHF

j_gene: TRBJ2-6
abundance: few
v_gene: TRBV15
d_gene: -
CDR3nt: TGTGCCACCAGGGCCTCGAGTGGGGCCAACGTCCTGACTTTC
CDR3aa: CATRASSGANVLTF

j_gene: TRBJ2-2
abundance: -
v_gene: TRBV5-6
d_gene: -
CDR3nt: TGTGCCAGCAGCAACCGGGGGACCGGGGAGCTGTTTTTT
CDR3aa: CASSNRGTGELFF

j_gene: TRBJ1-3
abundance: -
v_gene: TRBV5-6
d_gene: -
CDR3nt: TGTGCCAGCAGTCGAGGGGAGAGTGGAAACACCATATATTTT
CDR3aa: CASSRGESGNTIYF